The 20 T cell receptor beta chains below all came from one sample that was sequenced in a study of T-cell reconstitution after alpha-beta-depleted transplantation in children. For TCRbeta, the library was prepared with unique molecular identifiers. TCRdb re-derived calls from the PCR reads in MiXCR, one entry per CDR3 protein. The repertoire holds about 190,000 distinct CDR3 sequences, with 11% as singletons. Sequences were derived from PBMCs, sampled before TCRalphabeta/CD19-depleted stem cell transplant. These receptors all come from a boy aged 2 to 10 with acute myeloid leukemia, due to receive a stem cell transplant.

Many counts were recorded for this clonotype. CDR3 nucleotide sequence: TGCAGTGCTAGACGCCCCAGGGGTTCCTATGGCTACACCTTC. It translates to CSARRPRGSYGYTF. This chain links TRBV20-1 with TRBJ1-2, with D possibly being TRBD1 (6 bases). Trimming left V 2 bases short and J 4 bases short, with 14 bases between. Germline-derived CDR1 and CDR2 are DFQATT and SNEGSKA (reference sequence). This CDR3 comprises 14 residues.

This clonotype occurred a few times. The V and J genes are TRBV6-4 and TRBJ2-2; D is perhaps TRBD2 (5 bases). V shed 5 bases and J shed 2 bases, with 9 bases lying between them. This CDR3 is built from 14 residues. CDR1 is MRHNA and CDR2 is SNTAGT in the germline V gene. In DNA, the CDR3 is TGTGCCAGCAGTAACGGGGTAAACACCGGGGAGCTGTTTTTT. Amino acids: CASSNGVNTGELFF.

This clonotype showed up many times. The gene calls are TRBV7-9 and TRBJ2-5; D is ambiguous. Germline V gives CDR1 SEHNR, CDR2 FQNEAQ (reference sequence). The CDR3 runs to 15 residues. The germline V and J ends were trimmed by 5 bases and 5 bases, with 18 bases remaining between them. The CDR3 region is CASSRGHEILETQYF. CDR3 DNA: TGTGCCAGCAGCCGAGGTCACGAAATCCTTGAGACCCAGTACTTC.

This clonotype was observed many times. The rearrangement joins TRBV5-1 to TRBJ1-5, with D uncertain. CDR1 is SGHRS and CDR2 is YFSETQ in the germline V gene. There are 9 residues in the CDR3. Trimming removed 9 bases from V and 11 bases from J, with 9 bases in between. CDR3 amino acids: CATIGAQHF. Written as DNA, the CDR3 is TGCGCCACCATTGGGGCCCAGCATTTT.

On this clonotype itself: Because the CDR3's place on the DNA is in doubt, the DNA is left out and the CDR3 is given as listed by TCRdb. The chain couples TRBV5-1 to TRBJ1-2; the listed D gene, TRBD1, was not tested against the DNA. Germline V lookup: CDR1 SGHRS, CDR2 YFSETQ. The CDR3 contains 13 residues when both ends are counted. CDR3 sequence: CASSWGDGINYGF.

In its sample, this clonotype is medium-sized. The chain links TRBV5-1 to TRBJ2-5; the match to TRBD2 covers 10 bases. With V trimmed by 0 bases and J by 4 bases, 0 bases remained unmatched. CDR3 size: 14 residues. Per the germline V gene, CDR1 is SGHRS and CDR2 is YFSETQ. The CDR3 DNA sequence: TGCGCCAGCAGCTTGGGGACTAGCGGAGAGACCCAGTACTTC. Its protein product is CASSLGTSGETQYF.

The chain joins TRBV2 to TRBJ2-3; tentatively, D is TRBD1 (6 bases). V lost 6 bases, J lost 2 bases, and 15 bases lay in between. This CDR3 comprises 15 residues. Germline V CDR1 and CDR2: SNHLY, FYNNEI. CDR3 in amino acids: CASRVLTGVTDTQYF. CDR3 sequence (DNA): TGTGCCAGCAGAGTACTGACAGGAGTCACAGATACGCAGTATTTT.

This clonotype showed up many times. The chain links TRBV7-2 to TRBJ2-4; D possibly corresponds to TRBD1 (6 bases). This CDR3 has 17 residues. Germline lookup yields CDR1 SGHTA and CDR2 FQGNSA. V shed 2 bases and J shed 0 bases, with 14 bases lying between them. The CDR3 DNA follows: TGTGCCAGCAGCTTAACGTTTGACAGGCTAGCCAAAAACATTCAGTACTTC. This translates into CASSLTFDRLAKNIQYF.

The chain uses TRBV30 and TRBJ1-1; D is undetermined. This CDR3 comprises 10 residues. CDR1 and CDR2 (germline): GTSNPN, SVGIG (reference sequence). Between the trimmed V and J ends, which lost 5 bases and 10 bases, there was a span of 11 bases. The CDR3 coding sequence is TGTGCCTGGGTTAGTTCTAGAGCTTTCTTT. Protein sequence: CAWVSSRAFF.

This clonotype came up many times. The genes are TRBV29-1 and TRBJ2-1; TRBD1 agrees at 10 bases. Per the germline V gene, CDR1 is SQVTM and CDR2 is ANQGSEA. The trim removed 4 bases at V and 6 bases at J, leaving 6 bases unmatched. The CDR3 has 14 amino acids. CDR3 protein: CSVAWDRGRNEQFF. The CDR3 DNA reads as TGCAGCGTTGCTTGGGACAGGGGCCGCAATGAGCAGTTCTTC.

This clonotype was found many times. The chain combines TRBV3-1 with TRBJ2-1; D is perhaps TRBD2 (6 bases). Germline CDR1 is LGHDT and CDR2 is YNNKEL (reference sequence). The CDR3 consists of 17 residues. V lost 0 bases and J lost 1, with 13 bases in between. The CDR3 nucleotides read TGTGCCAGCAGCCAAGATTCAAGGGACTCTTCCTACAATGAGCAGTTCTTC. Amino acids: CASSQDSRDSSYNEQFF.

This clonotype was detected ten times or more. This chain joins TRBV5-1 and TRBJ2-1; 8 nucleotides align to TRBD1. This CDR3 spans 15 amino acids. V dropped 5 bases and J dropped 2; count of bases not matched to a gene: 6. Looked up from germline, CDR1 is SGHRS and CDR2 is YFSETQ. CDR3 in amino acids: CASRLGQGTYNEQFF. The CDR3 coding sequence is TGCGCCAGCAGACTTGGACAGGGCACCTACAATGAGCAGTTCTTC.

The chain joins TRBV5-1 to TRBJ2-2; no clear D. The germline V and J ends were trimmed by 9 bases and 1 base, with 13 bases remaining between them. The germline V gene encodes CDR1 SGHRS and CDR2 YFSETQ. CDR3 size: 14 residues. The CDR3 DNA reads as TGCGCCACCAACTTAGCCAGGAACACCGGGGAGCTGTTTTTT. Its protein product is CATNLARNTGELFF. The variable domain in full, completed from reference TRBV5-1 and TRBJ2-2, reads KAGVTQTPRYLIKTRGQQVTLSCSPISGHRSVSWYQQTPGQGLQFLFEYFSETQRNKGNFPGRFSGRQFSNSRSEMNVSTLELGDSALYLCATNLARNTGELFFGEGSRLTVL.

In this sample, this clonotype turned up many times. The genes are TRBV10-3 and TRBJ2-2, with 9 bases fitting TRBD1. CDR3 length equals 14 residues. Per germline, CDR1 ENHRY and CDR2 SYGVKD. V dropped 6 bases and J dropped 3; count of bases not matched to a gene: 2. The CDR3: CAISRDRDTGELFF. Written as DNA, the CDR3 is TGTGCCATCAGCCGGGACAGGGACACCGGGGAGCTGTTTTTT.

This clonotype has a count of ten or more. The CDR3 DNA sequence: TGTGCCAGCAGCAAACAGGGGGCTCATGGCTACACCTTC. As protein: CASSKQGAHGYTF. The chain links TRBV9 to TRBJ1-2; 9 nucleotides match TRBD1. The CDR3 loop spans 13 amino acids. CDR1 and CDR2 (germline): SGDLS, YYNGEE. V was pared by 4 bases and J by 6 bases, with 4 bases of the junction left unmatched.

The genes are TRBV10-3 and TRBJ2-7, with D perhaps assigned TRBD1 or TRBD2 (5 bases each). Trimming took 4 bases from V and 3 from J, leaving 13 bases between them. This CDR3 region has 14 residues. CDR1 ENHRY and CDR2 SYGVKD come from the germline V gene. CDR3 region: CAISGRQRGYEQYV. The CDR3 DNA reads as TGTGCCATCAGTGGGAGACAGAGGGGCTACGAGCAGTACGTC.

This clonotype showed up many times. The chain joins TRBV6-6 to TRBJ1-2, with D unresolved. The CDR3 is 12 amino acids. Germline CDR1 reads MNHNY; CDR2 reads SVGAGI (reference sequence). V was trimmed by 2 bases and J by 6 bases, leaving 7 bases between them. CDR3 sequence reads: CASSYPSDGYTF. CDR3 sequence (DNA): TGTGCCAGCAGTTACCCGTCGGATGGCTACACCTTC.

This clonotype was counted only a few times. The V gene is TRBV7-2, the J gene TRBJ2-3; 9 bases are shared with TRBD2. The CDR3 contains 14 residues. Germline-derived CDR1 and CDR2 are SGHTA and FQGNSA. V trimming: 8 bases; J trimming: 4 bases; junction bases outside the gene matches: 7. The DNA for the CDR3 is TGTGCCAGCCGGGGCGGGGGGGCCGCAGATACGCAGTATTTT. Residues: CASRGGGAADTQYF. Supplemented by reference TRBV7-2 and TRBJ2-3, the full variable domain reads GAGVSQSPSNKVTEKGKDVELRCDPISGHTALYWYRQSLGQGLEFLIYFQGNSAPDKSGLPSDRFSAERTGGSVSTLTIQRTQQEDSAVYLCASRGGGAADTQYFGPGTRLTVL.

This clonotype was observed many times. V and J are TRBV27 and TRBJ2-1; D is perhaps TRBD1 or TRBD2 (6 bases each). There are 17 residues in the CDR3. Looked up from germline, CDR1 is MNHEY and CDR2 is SMNVEV (reference sequence). V lost 6 bases, J lost 10 bases, and 28 bases lay in between. This CDR3 reads CASRSLAEKGVEGEQFF. Written as DNA, the CDR3 is TGTGCCAGCAGAAGTTTAGCCGAAAAGGGGGTGGAGGGAGAGCAGTTCTTC.

This rearrangement joins TRBV18 to TRBJ2-3; D remains ambiguous. Per the germline V gene, CDR1 is KGHSH and CDR2 is LQKENI. The ends were cut back, 6 bases at V and 2 bases at J, with 6 bases in the middle. The CDR3 is 12 amino acids. CDR3: CASSRATDTQYF. CDR3 DNA: TGTGCCAGCTCCCGGGCCACAGATACGCAGTATTTT.